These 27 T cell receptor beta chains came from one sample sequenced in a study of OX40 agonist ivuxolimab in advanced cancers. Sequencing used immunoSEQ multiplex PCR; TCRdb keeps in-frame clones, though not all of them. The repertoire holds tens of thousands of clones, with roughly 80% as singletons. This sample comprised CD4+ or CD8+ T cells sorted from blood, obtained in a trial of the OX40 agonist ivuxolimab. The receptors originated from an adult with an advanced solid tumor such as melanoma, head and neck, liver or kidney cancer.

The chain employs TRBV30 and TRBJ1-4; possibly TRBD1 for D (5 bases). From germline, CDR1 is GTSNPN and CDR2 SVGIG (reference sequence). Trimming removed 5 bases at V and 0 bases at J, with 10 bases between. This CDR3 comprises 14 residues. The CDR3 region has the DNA TGTGCCTGGGATGGGGACGCAACTAATGAAAAACTGTTTTTT. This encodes CAWDGDATNEKLFF.

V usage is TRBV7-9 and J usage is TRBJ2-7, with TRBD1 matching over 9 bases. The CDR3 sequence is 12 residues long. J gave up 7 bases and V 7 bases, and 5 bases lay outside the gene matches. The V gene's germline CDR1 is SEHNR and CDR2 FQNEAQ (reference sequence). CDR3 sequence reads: CASTGQGREQYF. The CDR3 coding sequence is TGTGCCAGCACCGGACAGGGGAGGGAGCAGTACTTC. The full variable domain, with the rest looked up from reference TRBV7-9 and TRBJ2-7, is DTGVSQNPRHKITKRGQNVTFRCDPISEHNRLYWYRQTLGQGPEFLTYFQNEAQLEKSRLLSDRFSAERPKGSFSTLEIQRTEQGDSAMYLCASTGQGREQYFGPGTRLTVT.

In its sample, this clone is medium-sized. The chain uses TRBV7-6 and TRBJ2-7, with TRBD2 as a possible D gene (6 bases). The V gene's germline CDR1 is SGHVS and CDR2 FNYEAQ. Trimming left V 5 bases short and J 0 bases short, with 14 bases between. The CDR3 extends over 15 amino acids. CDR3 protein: CASSPGVGGSYEQYF. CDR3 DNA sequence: TGTGCCAGCAGCCCCGGGGTGGGGGGCTCCTACGAGCAGTACTTC.

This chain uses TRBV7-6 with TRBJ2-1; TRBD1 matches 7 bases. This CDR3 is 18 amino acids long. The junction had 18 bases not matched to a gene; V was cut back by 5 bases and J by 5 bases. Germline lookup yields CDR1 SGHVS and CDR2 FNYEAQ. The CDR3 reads CASSIDPGWGQKNNEQFF. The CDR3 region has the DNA TGTGCCAGCAGCATAGATCCGGGGTGGGGACAGAAAAACAATGAGCAGTTCTTC.

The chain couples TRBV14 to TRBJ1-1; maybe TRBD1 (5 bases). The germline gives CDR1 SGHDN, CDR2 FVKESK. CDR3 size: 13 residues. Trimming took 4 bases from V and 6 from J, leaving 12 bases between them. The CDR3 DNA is TGTGCCAGCAGCCTTGGACTGGGGGCTGAAGCTTTCTTT. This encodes CASSLGLGAEAFF.

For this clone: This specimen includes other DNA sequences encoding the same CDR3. The CDR3 nucleotides are TGTGCCAGCAGCCCAGGACAGGGTGGCTATGGCTACACCTTC. Its translation: CASSPGQGGYGYTF. This chain connects TRBV11-2 to TRBJ1-2; 8 nucleotides align to TRBD1. Trimming removed 5 bases from V and 4 bases from J; junction bases left unmatched: 6. The CDR3 runs to 14 residues. Germline loops: CDR1 SGHAT, CDR2 FQNNGV. Looking up the rest from reference TRBV11-2 and TRBJ1-2 gives the full variable domain: EAGVAQSPRYKIIEKRQSVAFWCNPISGHATLYWYQQILGQGPKLLIQFQNNGVVDDSQLPKDRFSAERLKGVDSTLKIQPAKLEDSAVYLCASSPGQGGYGYTFGSGTRLTVV.

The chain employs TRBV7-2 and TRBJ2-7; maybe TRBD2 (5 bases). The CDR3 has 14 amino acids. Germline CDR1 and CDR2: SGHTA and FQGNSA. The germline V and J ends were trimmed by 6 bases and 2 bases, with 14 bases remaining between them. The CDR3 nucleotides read TGTGCCAGCAGTTGGACTGGAGAGCCCTACGAGCAGTACTTC. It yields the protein CASSWTGEPYEQYF. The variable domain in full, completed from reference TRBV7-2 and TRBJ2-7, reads GAGVSQSPSNKVTEKGKDVELRCDPISGHTALYWYRQSLGQGLEFLIYFQGNSAPDKSGLPSDRFSAERTGGSVSTLTIQRTQQEDSAVYLCASSWTGEPYEQYFGPGTRLTVT.

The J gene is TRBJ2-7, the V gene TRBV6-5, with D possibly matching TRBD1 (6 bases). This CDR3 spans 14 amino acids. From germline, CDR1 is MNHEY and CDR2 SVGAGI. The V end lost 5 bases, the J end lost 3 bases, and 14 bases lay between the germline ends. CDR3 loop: CASSPGTFYYEQYF. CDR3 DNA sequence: TGTGCCAGCAGTCCAGGGACATTCTACTACGAGCAGTACTTC.

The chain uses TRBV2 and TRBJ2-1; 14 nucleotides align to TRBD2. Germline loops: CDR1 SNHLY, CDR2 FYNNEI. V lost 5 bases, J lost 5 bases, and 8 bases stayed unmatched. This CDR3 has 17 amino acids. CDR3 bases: TGTGCCAGCAGTCCCGGACTAGCGGGAGGTCCCCACAATGAGCAGTTCTTC. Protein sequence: CASSPGLAGGPHNEQFF.

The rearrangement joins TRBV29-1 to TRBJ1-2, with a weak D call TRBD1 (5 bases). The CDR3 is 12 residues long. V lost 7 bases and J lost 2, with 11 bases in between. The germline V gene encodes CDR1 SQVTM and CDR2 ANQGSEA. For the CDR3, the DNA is TGCAGCGCTGGACGGGGGAACTATGGCTACACCTTC. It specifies CSAGRGNYGYTF.

As DNA, the CDR3 is TGTGCCAGCAGCTTGGGGCCGGGACAGCTCTCTGGAAACACCATATATTTT. Translated: CASSLGPGQLSGNTIYF. The chain is built from TRBV11-2 and TRBJ1-3; 7 nucleotides match TRBD1. Germline assignment: CDR1 SGHAT and CDR2 FQNNGV. V lost 3 bases to trimming and J lost 0 bases; unmatched junction nucleotides: 8. This CDR3 spans 17 amino acids.

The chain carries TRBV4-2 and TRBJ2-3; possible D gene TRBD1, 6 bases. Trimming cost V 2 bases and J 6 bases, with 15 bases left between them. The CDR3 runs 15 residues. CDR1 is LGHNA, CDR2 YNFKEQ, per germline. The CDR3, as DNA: TGTGCCAGCAGCCAACCAGGGGTTGGCGCGGATACGCAGTATTTT. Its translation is CASSQPGVGADTQYF.

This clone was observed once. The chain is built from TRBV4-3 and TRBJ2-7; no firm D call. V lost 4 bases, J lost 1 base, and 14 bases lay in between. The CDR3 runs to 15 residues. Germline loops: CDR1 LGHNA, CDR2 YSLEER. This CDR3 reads CASSPRLDLSYEQYF. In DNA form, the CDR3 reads TGCGCCAGCAGCCCCCGGCTGGACCTTTCCTACGAGCAGTACTTC.

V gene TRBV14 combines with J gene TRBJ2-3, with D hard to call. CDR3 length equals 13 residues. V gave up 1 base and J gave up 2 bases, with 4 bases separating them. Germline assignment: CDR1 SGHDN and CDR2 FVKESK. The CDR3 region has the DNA TGTGCCAGCAGCCAAGGGACCACAGATACGCAGTATTTT. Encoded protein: CASSQGTTDTQYF.

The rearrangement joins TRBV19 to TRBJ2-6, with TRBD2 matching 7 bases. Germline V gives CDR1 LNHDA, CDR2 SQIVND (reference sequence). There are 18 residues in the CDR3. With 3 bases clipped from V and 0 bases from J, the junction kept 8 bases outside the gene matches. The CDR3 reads CASSIYGGRNSGANVLTF. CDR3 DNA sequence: TGTGCCAGTAGTATTTACGGGGGGAGAAACTCTGGGGCCAACGTCCTGACTTTC.

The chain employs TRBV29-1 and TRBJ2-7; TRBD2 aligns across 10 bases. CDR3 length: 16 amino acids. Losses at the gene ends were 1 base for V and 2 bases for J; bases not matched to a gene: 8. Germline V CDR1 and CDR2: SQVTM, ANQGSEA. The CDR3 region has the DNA TGCAGCGTTGAAGGGAAGGGGACTAGCGAGACCTACGAGCAGTACTTC. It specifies CSVEGKGTSETYEQYF.

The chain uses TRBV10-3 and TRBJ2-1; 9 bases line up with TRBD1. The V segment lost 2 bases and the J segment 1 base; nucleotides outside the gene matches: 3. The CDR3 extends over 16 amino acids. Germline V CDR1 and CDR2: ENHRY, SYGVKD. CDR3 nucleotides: TGTGCCATCAGTGAGAACGACAGGGGGTCCTACAATGAGCAGTTCTTC. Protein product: CAISENDRGSYNEQFF.

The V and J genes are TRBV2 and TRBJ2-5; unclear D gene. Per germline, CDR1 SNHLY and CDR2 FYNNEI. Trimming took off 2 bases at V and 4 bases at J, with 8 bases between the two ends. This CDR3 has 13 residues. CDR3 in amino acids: CASSETVRETQYF. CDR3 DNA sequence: TGTGCCAGCAGTGAAACAGTCAGAGAGACCCAGTACTTC.

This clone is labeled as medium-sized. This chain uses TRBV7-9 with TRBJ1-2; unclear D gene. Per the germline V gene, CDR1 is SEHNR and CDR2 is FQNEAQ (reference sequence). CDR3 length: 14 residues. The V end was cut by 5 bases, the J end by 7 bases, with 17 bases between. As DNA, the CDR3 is TGTGCCAGCAGCGCCGTCGGCGGAGGGATTGGCTACACCTTC. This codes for CASSAVGGGIGYTF.

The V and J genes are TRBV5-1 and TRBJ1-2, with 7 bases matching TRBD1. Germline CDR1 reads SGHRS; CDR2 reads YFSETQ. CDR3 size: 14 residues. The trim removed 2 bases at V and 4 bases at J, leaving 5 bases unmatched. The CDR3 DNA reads TGCGCCAGCAGCTTTACAGGGGTGGGCTATGGCTACACCTTC. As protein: CASSFTGVGYGYTF.

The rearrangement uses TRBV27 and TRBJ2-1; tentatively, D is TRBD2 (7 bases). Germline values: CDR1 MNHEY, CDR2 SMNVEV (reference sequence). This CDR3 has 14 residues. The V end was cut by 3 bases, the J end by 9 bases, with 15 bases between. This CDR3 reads CASSLGGGLSEQFF. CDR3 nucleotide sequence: TGTGCCAGCAGTTTGGGGGGGGGCCTTAGTGAGCAGTTCTTC.

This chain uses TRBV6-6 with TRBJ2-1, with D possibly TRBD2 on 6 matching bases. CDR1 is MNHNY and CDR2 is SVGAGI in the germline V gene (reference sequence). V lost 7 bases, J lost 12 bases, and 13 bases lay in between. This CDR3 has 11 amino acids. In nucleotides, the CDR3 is TGTGCCAGCAAGTTCGGGAGTTGGCAGTTCTTC. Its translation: CASKFGSWQFF.

The CDR3 protein is CAWRSDYEQYF. The CDR3 bases are TGTGCCTGGAGATCCGACTACGAGCAGTACTTC. The rearrangement uses TRBV30 and TRBJ2-7, with D unclear. The V end lost 3 bases, the J end lost 3 bases, and 6 bases lay between the germline ends. CDR1 and CDR2 (germline): GTSNPN, SVGIG (reference sequence). The CDR3 contains 11 residues. Full variable domain (outside the CDR3, taken from reference TRBV30 and TRBJ2-7): SQTIHQWPATLVQPVGSPLSLECTVEGTSNPNLYWYRQAAGRGLQLLFYSVGIGQISSEVPQNLSASRPQDRQFILSSKKLLLSDSGFYLCAWRSDYEQYFGPGTRLTVT.

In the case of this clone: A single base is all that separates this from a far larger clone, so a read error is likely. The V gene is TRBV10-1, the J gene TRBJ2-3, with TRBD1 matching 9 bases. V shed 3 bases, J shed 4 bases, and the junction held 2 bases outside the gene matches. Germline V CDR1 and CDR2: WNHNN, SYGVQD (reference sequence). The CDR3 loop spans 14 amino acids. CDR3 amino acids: CASSDGQGSDTQYF. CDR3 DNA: TGCGCCAGCAGTGATGGACAGGGGTCAGATACGCAGTATTTT.

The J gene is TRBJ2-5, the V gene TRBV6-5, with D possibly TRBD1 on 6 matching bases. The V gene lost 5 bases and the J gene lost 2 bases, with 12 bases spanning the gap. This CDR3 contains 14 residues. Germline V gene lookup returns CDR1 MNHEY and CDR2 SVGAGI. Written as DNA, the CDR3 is TGTGCCAGCAGTCCCACAGGGAATCAAGAGACCCAGTACTTC. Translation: CASSPTGNQETQYF.

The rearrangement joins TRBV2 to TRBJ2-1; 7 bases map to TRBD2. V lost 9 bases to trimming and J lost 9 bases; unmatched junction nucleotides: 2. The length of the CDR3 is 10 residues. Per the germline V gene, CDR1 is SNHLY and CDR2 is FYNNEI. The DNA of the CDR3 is TGTGCCAGTGGGAGGGGTGAGCAGTTCTTC. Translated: CASGRGEQFF.

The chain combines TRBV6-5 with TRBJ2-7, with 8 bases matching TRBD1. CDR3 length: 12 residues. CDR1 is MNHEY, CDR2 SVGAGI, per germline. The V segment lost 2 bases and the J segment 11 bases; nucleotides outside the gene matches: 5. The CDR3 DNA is TGTGCCAGCAGTTACCGACAGGGGAACGAGTACTTC. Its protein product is CASSYRQGNEYF.